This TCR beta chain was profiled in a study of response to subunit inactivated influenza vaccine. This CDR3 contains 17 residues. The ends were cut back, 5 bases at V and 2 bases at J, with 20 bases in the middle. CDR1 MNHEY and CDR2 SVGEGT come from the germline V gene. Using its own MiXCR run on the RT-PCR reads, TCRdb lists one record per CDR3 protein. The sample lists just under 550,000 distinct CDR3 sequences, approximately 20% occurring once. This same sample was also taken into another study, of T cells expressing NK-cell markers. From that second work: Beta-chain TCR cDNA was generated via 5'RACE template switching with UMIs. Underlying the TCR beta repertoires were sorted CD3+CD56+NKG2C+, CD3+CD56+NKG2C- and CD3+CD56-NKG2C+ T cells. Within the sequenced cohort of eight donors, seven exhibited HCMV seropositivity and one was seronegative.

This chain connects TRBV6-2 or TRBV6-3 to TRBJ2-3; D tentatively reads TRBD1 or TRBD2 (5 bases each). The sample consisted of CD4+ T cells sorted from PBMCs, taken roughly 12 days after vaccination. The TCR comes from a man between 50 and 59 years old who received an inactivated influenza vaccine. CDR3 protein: CASSNLGPPRPTDTQYF. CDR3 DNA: TGTGCCAGCAGTAACCTGGGACCCCCTCGGCCCACAGATACGCAGTATTTT.